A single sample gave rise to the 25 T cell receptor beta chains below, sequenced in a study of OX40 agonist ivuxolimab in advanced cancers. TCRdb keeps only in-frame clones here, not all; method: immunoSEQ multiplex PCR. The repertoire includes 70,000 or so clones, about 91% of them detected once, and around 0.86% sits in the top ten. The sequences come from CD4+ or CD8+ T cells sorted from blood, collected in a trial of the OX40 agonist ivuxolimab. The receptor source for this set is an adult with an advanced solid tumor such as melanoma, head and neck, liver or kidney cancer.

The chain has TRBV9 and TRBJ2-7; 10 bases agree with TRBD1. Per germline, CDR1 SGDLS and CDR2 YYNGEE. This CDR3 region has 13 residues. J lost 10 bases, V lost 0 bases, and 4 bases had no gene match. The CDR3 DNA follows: TGTGCCAGCAGCGTAGAGGGACAGGGGCACCAGTACTTC. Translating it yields CASSVEGQGHQYF.

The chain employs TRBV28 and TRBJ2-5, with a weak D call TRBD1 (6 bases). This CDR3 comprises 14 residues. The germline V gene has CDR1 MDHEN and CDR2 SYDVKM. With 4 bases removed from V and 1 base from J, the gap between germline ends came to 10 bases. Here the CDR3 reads CASSSGQLQETQYF. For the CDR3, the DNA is TGTGCCAGCAGTTCCGGACAGCTCCAAGAGACCCAGTACTTC.

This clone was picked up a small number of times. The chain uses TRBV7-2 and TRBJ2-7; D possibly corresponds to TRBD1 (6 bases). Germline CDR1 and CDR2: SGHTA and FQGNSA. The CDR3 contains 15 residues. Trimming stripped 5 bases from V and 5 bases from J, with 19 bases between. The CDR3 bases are TGTGCCAGCAGCAGAGACAGGCCCCCAAGCCACGAGCAGTACTTC. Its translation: CASSRDRPPSHEQYF.

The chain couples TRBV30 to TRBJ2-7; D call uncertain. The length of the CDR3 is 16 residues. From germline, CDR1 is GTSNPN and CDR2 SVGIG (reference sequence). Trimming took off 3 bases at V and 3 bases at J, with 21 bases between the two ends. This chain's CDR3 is CAWSKTRTQPVYEQYF. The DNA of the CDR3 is TGTGCCTGGAGCAAGACACGGACCCAACCCGTCTACGAGCAGTACTTC.

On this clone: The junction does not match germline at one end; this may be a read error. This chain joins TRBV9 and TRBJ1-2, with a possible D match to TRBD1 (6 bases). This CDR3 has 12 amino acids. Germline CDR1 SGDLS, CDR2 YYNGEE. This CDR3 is CASSVQPGHPVF. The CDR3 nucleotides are TGTGCCAGCAGTGTTCAGCCGGGACACCCCGTCTTC.

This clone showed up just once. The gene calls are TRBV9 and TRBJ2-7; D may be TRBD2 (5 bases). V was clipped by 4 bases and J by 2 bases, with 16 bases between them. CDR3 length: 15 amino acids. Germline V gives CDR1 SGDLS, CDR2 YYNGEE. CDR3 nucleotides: TGTGCCAGCAGCCCCCTCGGGGTGGAACCCTACGAGCAGTACTTC. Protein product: CASSPLGVEPYEQYF.

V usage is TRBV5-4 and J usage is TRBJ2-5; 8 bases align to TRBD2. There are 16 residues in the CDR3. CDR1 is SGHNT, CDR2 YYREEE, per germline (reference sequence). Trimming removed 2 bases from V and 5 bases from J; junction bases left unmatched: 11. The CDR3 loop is CASSLGFTGGQETQYF. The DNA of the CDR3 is TGTGCCAGCAGCTTAGGCTTCACGGGGGGGCAGGAGACCCAGTACTTC.

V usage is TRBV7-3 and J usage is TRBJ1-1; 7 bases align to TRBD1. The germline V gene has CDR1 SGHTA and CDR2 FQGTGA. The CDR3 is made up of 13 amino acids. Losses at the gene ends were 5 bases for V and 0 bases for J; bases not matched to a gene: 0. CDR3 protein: CASSGTVNTEAFF. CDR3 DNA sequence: TGTGCCAGCAGCGGGACAGTGAACACTGAAGCTTTCTTT.

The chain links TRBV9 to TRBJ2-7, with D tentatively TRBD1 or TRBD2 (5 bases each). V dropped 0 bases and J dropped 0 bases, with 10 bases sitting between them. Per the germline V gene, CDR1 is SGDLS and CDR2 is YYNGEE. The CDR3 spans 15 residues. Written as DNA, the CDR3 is TGTGCCAGCAGCGTAGGGGGGTGGGACTCCTACGAGCAGTACTTC. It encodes CASSVGGWDSYEQYF.

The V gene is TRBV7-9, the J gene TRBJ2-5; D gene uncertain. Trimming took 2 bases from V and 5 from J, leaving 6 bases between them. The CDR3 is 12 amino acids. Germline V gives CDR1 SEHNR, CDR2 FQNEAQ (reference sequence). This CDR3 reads CASSLPVETQYF. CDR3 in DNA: TGTGCCAGCAGCTTACCCGTTGAGACCCAGTACTTC.

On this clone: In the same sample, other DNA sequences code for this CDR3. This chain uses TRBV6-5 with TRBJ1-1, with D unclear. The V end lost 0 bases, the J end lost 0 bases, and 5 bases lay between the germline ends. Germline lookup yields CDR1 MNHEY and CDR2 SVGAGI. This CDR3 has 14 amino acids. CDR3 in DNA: TGTGCCAGCAGTTACTCGAAGGTGAACACTGAAGCTTTCTTT. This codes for CASSYSKVNTEAFF.

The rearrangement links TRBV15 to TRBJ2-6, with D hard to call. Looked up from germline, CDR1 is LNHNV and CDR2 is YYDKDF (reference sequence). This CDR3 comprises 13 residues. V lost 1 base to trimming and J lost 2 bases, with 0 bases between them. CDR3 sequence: CATSRAGANVLTF. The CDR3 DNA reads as TGTGCCACCAGCAGAGCTGGGGCCAACGTCCTGACTTTC.

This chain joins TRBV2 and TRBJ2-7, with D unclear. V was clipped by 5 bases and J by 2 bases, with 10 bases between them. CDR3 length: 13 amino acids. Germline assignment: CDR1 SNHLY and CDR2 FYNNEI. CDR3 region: CASSRDGAYEQYF. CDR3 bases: TGTGCCAGCAGTCGAGACGGCGCCTACGAGCAGTACTTC.

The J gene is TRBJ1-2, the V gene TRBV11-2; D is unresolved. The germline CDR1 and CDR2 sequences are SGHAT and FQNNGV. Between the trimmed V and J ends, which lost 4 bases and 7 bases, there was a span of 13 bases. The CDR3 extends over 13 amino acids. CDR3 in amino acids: CASSSGIRGGYTF. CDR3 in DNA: TGTGCCAGCAGCTCCGGGATACGCGGTGGCTACACCTTC.

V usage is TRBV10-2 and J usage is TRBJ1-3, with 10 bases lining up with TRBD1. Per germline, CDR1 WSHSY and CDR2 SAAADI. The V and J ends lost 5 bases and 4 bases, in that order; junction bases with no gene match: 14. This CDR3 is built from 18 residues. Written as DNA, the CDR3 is TGCGCCAGCAGTCCTAAAATGACAGGGGGCGCTTCCGGAAACACCATATATTTT. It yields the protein CASSPKMTGGASGNTIYF.

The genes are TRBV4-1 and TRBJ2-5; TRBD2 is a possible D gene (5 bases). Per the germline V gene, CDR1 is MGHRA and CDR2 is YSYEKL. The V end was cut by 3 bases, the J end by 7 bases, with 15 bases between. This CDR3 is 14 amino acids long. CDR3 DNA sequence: TGCGCCAGCAGCCACGAGGGTGGTAGAGGGACCCAGTACTTC. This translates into CASSHEGGRGTQYF.

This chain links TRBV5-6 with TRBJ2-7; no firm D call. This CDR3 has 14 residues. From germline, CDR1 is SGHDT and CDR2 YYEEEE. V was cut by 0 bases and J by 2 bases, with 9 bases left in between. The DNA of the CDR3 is TGTGCCAGCAGCTTGGCCTTAGGGACCTACGAGCAGTACTTC. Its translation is CASSLALGTYEQYF.

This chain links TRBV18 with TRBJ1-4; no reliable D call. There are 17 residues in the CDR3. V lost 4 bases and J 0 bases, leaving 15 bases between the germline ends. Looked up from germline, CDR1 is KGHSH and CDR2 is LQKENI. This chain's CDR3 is CASSLTASLTTNEKLFF. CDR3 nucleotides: TGTGCCAGCTCACTAACCGCCAGCTTAACAACTAATGAAAAACTGTTTTTT.

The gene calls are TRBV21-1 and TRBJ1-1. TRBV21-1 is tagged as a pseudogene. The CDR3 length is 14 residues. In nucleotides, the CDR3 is TGTGCCAGCAGCAAAGCGCGCCCGAACACTGAAGCTTTCTTT. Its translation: CASSKARPNTEAFF.

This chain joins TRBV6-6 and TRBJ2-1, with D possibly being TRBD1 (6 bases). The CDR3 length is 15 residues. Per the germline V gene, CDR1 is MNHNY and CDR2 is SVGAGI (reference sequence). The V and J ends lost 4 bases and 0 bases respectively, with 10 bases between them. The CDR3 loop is CASSFPGASYNEQFF. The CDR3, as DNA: TGTGCCAGCAGTTTTCCAGGGGCCTCCTACAATGAGCAGTTCTTC.

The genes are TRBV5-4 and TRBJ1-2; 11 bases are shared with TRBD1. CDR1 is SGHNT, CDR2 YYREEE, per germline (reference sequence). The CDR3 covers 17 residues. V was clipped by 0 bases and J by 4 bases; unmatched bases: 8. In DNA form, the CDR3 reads TGTGCCAGCAGCTTGGAGTGGGGACAGGGGGAATCCTATGGCTACACCTTC. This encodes CASSLEWGQGESYGYTF. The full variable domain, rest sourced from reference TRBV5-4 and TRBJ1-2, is ETGVTQSPTHLIKTRGQQVTLRCSSQSGHNTVSWYQQALGQGPQFIFQYYREEENGRGNFPPRFSGLQFPNYSSELNVNALELDDSALYLCASSLEWGQGESYGYTFGSGTRLTVV.

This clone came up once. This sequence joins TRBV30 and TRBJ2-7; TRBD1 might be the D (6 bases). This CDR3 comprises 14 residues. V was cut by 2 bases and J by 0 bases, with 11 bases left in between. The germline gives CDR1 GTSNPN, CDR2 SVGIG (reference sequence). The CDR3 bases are TGTGCCTGGAGTTTGGACAGAGTCTCCTACGAGCAGTACTTC. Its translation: CAWSLDRVSYEQYF.

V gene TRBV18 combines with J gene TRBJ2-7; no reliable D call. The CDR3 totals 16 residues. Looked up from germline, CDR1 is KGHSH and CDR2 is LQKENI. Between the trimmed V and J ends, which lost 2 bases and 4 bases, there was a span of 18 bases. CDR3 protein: CASSPYSSSKVYEQYF. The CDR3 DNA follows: TGTGCCAGCTCACCATATTCTTCGTCTAAGGTGTACGAGCAGTACTTC.

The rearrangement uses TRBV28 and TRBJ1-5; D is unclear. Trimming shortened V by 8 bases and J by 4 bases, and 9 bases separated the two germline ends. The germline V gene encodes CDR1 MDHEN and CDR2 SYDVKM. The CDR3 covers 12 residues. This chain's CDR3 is CASGQNNQPQHF. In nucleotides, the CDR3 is TGTGCCAGCGGGCAGAATAATCAGCCCCAGCATTTT.

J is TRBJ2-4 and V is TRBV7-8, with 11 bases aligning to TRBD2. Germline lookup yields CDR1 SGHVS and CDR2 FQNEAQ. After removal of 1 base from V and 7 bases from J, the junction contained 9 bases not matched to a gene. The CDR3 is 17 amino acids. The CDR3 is CASSLGNLAGGGNIQYF. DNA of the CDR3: TGTGCCAGCAGCTTAGGGAATCTAGCGGGGGGCGGGAACATTCAGTACTTC.